The 23 T cell receptor beta chains reported below all come from one sample, sequenced in a study of technical replicates of blood from a handful of donors. Clones were sequenced by immunoSEQ multiplex PCR, and TCRdb holds only the in-frame ones, with some missing. The sample has about 75,000 clones, 85% to 95% seen once; the top ten hold about 0.4%. What was sequenced was T cells isolated from PBMCs. These receptors were taken from a human donor in good health.

The rearrangement joins TRBV28 to TRBJ1-4, with TRBD1 as a possible D gene (6 bases). The germline V gene has CDR1 MDHEN and CDR2 SYDVKM. With 6 bases removed from V and 8 bases from J, the gap between germline ends came to 16 bases. The CDR3 sequence is 14 residues long. The CDR3: CASRPTSDREKLFF. For the CDR3, the DNA is TGTGCCAGCAGACCTACCTCCGACAGGGAAAAACTGTTTTTT.

J is TRBJ1-3 and V is TRBV7-8; D may be TRBD1 (5 bases). V lost 1 base, J lost 2 bases, and 6 bases lay in between. The CDR3 is 14 amino acids. Germline V gene data show CDR1 as SGHVS and CDR2 as FQNEAQ. CDR3 in amino acids: CASSLVTAGNTIYF. DNA for the CDR3: TGTGCCAGCAGCTTAGTGACAGCTGGAAACACCATATATTTT.

The chain joins TRBV11-2 to TRBJ2-7, with 11 positions matching TRBD2. V lost 5 bases, J lost 4 bases, and 7 bases stayed unmatched. The CDR3 totals 15 residues. Germline loops: CDR1 SGHAT, CDR2 FQNNGV. The DNA of the CDR3 is TGTGCCAGCAGCGAACTAGCGGGAGAGTTTTACGAGCAGTACTTC. Amino acid sequence: CASSELAGEFYEQYF.

The V call is TRBV7-2, the J call TRBJ2-7; the match to TRBD2 covers 12 bases. Germline assignment: CDR1 SGHTA and CDR2 FQGNSA. The CDR3 has 18 amino acids. J was trimmed by 0 bases and V by 1 base; bases with no gene match: 7. CDR3 in amino acids: CASSLVLAGGGSSYEQYF. CDR3 nucleotides: TGTGCCAGCAGCTTAGTACTAGCGGGAGGTGGCAGCTCCTACGAGCAGTACTTC.

This chain links TRBV15 with TRBJ2-7, with 10 bases matching TRBD2. V lost 0 bases, J lost 4 bases, and 6 bases stayed unmatched. The CDR3 runs to 16 residues. Germline-derived CDR1 and CDR2 are LNHNV and YYDKDF (reference sequence). The CDR3 loop is CATSRERASGRYEQYF. The CDR3 bases are TGTGCCACCAGCAGAGAACGGGCTAGCGGGAGATACGAGCAGTACTTC.

The rearrangement links TRBV7-9 to TRBJ2-7; 7 positions agree with TRBD2. Per the germline V gene, CDR1 is SEHNR and CDR2 is FQNEAQ (reference sequence). J gave up 2 bases and V 1 base, and 5 bases lay outside the gene matches. The CDR3 totals 15 residues. CDR3 DNA: TGTGCCAGCAGCTTAGGGAGCGGGACTACCTACGAGCAGTACTTC. Its protein product is CASSLGSGTTYEQYF.

This chain joins TRBV11-2 and TRBJ1-2, with D perhaps TRBD1 (5 bases). V lost 5 bases and J 2 bases, leaving 15 bases between the germline ends. The CDR3 extends over 15 amino acids. CDR1 is SGHAT, CDR2 FQNNGV, per germline. CDR3 DNA: TGTGCCAGCAGCCCTTTAAGGGGCCCCAACTATGGCTACACCTTC. This gives the protein CASSPLRGPNYGYTF. The variable domain in full, with the rest retrieved from reference TRBV11-2 and TRBJ1-2, is EAGVAQSPRYKIIEKRQSVAFWCNPISGHATLYWYQQILGQGPKLLIQFQNNGVVDDSQLPKDRFSAERLKGVDSTLKIQPAKLEDSAVYLCASSPLRGPNYGYTFGSGTRLTVV.

The genes are TRBV30 and TRBJ1-2; a possible D gene is TRBD1 (5 bases). Germline V CDR1 and CDR2: GTSNPN, SVGIG (reference sequence). The CDR3 consists of 15 residues. With 3 bases removed from V and 0 bases from J, the gap between germline ends came to 14 bases. The CDR3 bases are TGTGCCTGGAGGGTCGACAGAGCCGCTAACTATGGCTACACCTTC. It codes for CAWRVDRAANYGYTF.

The chain uses TRBV5-1 and TRBJ2-2, with 10 bases lining up with TRBD2. This CDR3 is 17 amino acids long. Germline assignment: CDR1 SGHRS and CDR2 YFSETQ. V gave up 4 bases and J gave up 6 bases; unmatched junction bases: 12. The DNA for the CDR3 is TGCGCCAGCAGCCCCACCCTAGCGGGAGTCCGATCCGGGGAGCTGTTTTTT. Translating gives CASSPTLAGVRSGELFF.

This chain joins TRBV9 and TRBJ2-1; 10 bases match TRBD2. The ends lost 4 bases at V and 8 bases at J; junction bases unmatched: 18. Germline CDR1 reads SGDLS; CDR2 reads YYNGEE. This CDR3 spans 18 amino acids. In nucleotides, the CDR3 is TGTGCCAGCAGCTATAAAACTCTAGCGGGAGACCAATCGGATGAGCAGTTCTTC. Residues: CASSYKTLAGDQSDEQFF. Complete variable domain (other parts from reference TRBV9 and TRBJ2-1): DSGVTQTPKHLITATGQRVTLRCSPRSGDLSVYWYQQSLDQGLQFLIQYYNGEERAKGNILERFSAQQFPDLHSELNLSSLELGDSALYFCASSYKTLAGDQSDEQFFGPGTRLTVL.

This chain joins TRBV7-8 and TRBJ1-3; D ambiguous. Germline V gives CDR1 SGHVS, CDR2 FQNEAQ. This CDR3 is 18 amino acids long. V lost 5 bases and J 0 bases, leaving 20 bases between the germline ends. CDR3 in amino acids: CASSRSSGGGSSGNTIYF. The CDR3 bases are TGTGCCAGCAGCCGGTCGTCGGGCGGTGGGAGCTCTGGAAACACCATATATTTT.

Turning to this clone: No DNA is shown, since the ends of the CDR3 on it are uncertain; the CDR3 is the one TCRdb lists. The chain joins TRBV21-1 to TRBJ1-4. TRBV21-1 is marked as a pseudogene. 16 amino acids form the CDR3, both terminal residues included. The CDR3 protein is CASSKAVGRGSEKLFF.

This chain uses TRBV4-2 with TRBJ2-7; TRBD1 matches 8 bases. CDR1 LGHNA and CDR2 YNFKEQ come from the germline V gene. Unmatched junction bases numbered 4, after V lost 2 bases and J lost 1 base. The CDR3 covers 15 residues. The CDR3 here is CASSQNGQGSYEQYF. CDR3 bases: TGTGCCAGCAGCCAAAACGGACAGGGATCCTACGAGCAGTACTTC.

The rearrangement uses TRBV27 and TRBJ1-5, with TRBD1 as a possible D gene (6 bases). This CDR3 is built from 15 residues. The V gene lost 5 bases and the J gene lost 4 bases, with 15 bases spanning the gap. Germline-derived CDR1 and CDR2 are MNHEY and SMNVEV (reference sequence). The CDR3 sequence is CASSTRGLVNQPQHF. As DNA, the CDR3 is TGTGCCAGCAGTACAAGGGGGTTGGTGAATCAGCCCCAGCATTTT.

The V gene is TRBV28, the J gene TRBJ1-1; D unclear. This CDR3 spans 12 amino acids. V was pared by 6 bases and J by 1 base, with 6 bases between. Germline V gene lookup returns CDR1 MDHEN and CDR2 SYDVKM. Here the CDR3 reads CASRSGNTEAFF. In DNA form, the CDR3 reads TGTGCCAGCAGGTCAGGGAACACTGAAGCTTTCTTT.

The chain uses TRBV7-3 and TRBJ2-2, with D possibly being TRBD1 (6 bases). Trimming removed 5 bases at V and 4 bases at J, with 14 bases between. Germline loops: CDR1 SGHTA, CDR2 FQGTGA. The CDR3 is 15 residues long. CDR3 sequence reads: CASSEQGSGTGELFF. CDR3 in DNA: TGTGCCAGCAGCGAGCAGGGGTCTGGCACCGGGGAGCTGTTTTTT.

V and J are TRBV7-9 and TRBJ2-7, with 9 positions matching TRBD1. Germline CDR1 is SEHNR and CDR2 is FQNEAQ (reference sequence). Losses at the gene ends were 1 base for V and 0 bases for J; bases not matched to a gene: 4. The CDR3 runs 16 residues. In DNA form, the CDR3 reads TGTGCCAGCAGCTTAGGGGGACAGGGCGGCTCCTACGAGCAGTACTTC. It yields the protein CASSLGGQGGSYEQYF.

This chain connects TRBV2 to TRBJ2-7; 7 nucleotides match TRBD2. With V trimmed by 3 bases and J by 2 bases, 7 bases remained unmatched. Germline assignment: CDR1 SNHLY and CDR2 FYNNEI. The CDR3 loop spans 15 amino acids. Here the CDR3 reads CASSESGEETYEQYF. The CDR3 DNA follows: TGTGCCAGCAGTGAGAGCGGGGAAGAAACCTACGAGCAGTACTTC.

This clone was counted once. The J gene is TRBJ2-1, the V gene TRBV18; D may be TRBD2 (7 bases). This CDR3 has 16 amino acids. Trimming stripped 2 bases from V and 8 bases from J, with 19 bases between. CDR1 is KGHSH and CDR2 is LQKENI in the germline V gene. The CDR3 protein is CASSPVEGEGMYEQFF. As DNA, the CDR3 is TGTGCCAGCTCACCAGTGGAGGGGGAGGGTATGTATGAGCAGTTCTTC.

The gene calls are TRBV5-1 and TRBJ2-3; TRBD2 aligns across 13 bases. Germline values: CDR1 SGHRS, CDR2 YFSETQ. This CDR3 region has 14 residues. Unmatched junction bases numbered 7, after V lost 10 bases and J lost 5 bases. The CDR3 is CACGLAGDLDTQYF. CDR3 coding DNA: TGCGCCTGCGGACTAGCGGGAGATCTAGATACGCAGTATTTT.

This chain connects TRBV11-2 to TRBJ2-1; D may be TRBD2 (5 bases). Germline V gives CDR1 SGHAT, CDR2 FQNNGV. CDR3 size: 16 residues. Trimming removed 3 bases from V and 9 bases from J, with 21 bases in between. Here the CDR3 reads CASSLVTGTLLGEQFF. The CDR3 DNA reads TGTGCCAGCAGCTTGGTGACGGGAACCCTTTTGGGTGAGCAGTTCTTC.

There are a few counts of this clone. This chain connects TRBV7-8 to TRBJ2-5; D is uncertain. The V gene's germline CDR1 is SGHVS and CDR2 FQNEAQ. The CDR3 covers 14 residues. Trimming shortened V by 3 bases and J by 2 bases, and 10 bases separated the two germline ends. The CDR3 sequence: CASSFRRSQETQYF. The CDR3 DNA reads as TGTGCCAGCAGCTTTAGGCGGTCTCAAGAGACCCAGTACTTC.

The chain couples TRBV2 to TRBJ1-1; 7 bases are shared with TRBD1. This CDR3 comprises 13 residues. CDR1 and CDR2 from the germline V gene are SNHLY and FYNNEI. The V segment lost 10 bases and the J segment 4 bases; nucleotides outside the gene matches: 9. CDR3 amino acids: CATRDSQFTEAFF. The DNA for the CDR3 is TGTGCCACCAGGGACAGTCAGTTCACTGAAGCTTTCTTT.